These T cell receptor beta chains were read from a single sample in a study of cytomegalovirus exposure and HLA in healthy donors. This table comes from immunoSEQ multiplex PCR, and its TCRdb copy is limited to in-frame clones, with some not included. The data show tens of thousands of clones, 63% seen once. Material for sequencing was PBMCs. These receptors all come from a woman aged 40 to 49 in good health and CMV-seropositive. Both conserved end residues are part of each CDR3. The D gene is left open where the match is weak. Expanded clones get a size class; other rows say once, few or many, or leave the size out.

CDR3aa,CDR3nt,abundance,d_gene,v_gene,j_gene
CASSYTDAETDTQYF,TGTGCCAGCAGTTATACTGATGCGGAAACAGATACGCAGTATTTT,NA,NA,TRBV2,TRBJ2-3
CASASGSINEQFF,TGTGCCAGCGCGAGCGGGAGTATCAATGAGCAGTTCTTC,NA,TRBD2,TRBV6-5,TRBJ2-1
CASSMVGPKGNTIYF,TGTGCCAGTAGTATGGTCGGTCCCAAAGGAAACACCATATATTTT,NA,NA,TRBV19,TRBJ1-3
CASSQLHRSSYEQYF,TGCGCCAGCAGCCAGCTGCATAGGAGCTCCTACGAGCAGTACTTC,NA,NA,TRBV4-1,TRBJ2-7
CASSLGPRGSTYEQYF,TGCGCCAGCAGCTTGGGTCCACGGGGATCCACCTACGAGCAGTACTTC,NA,NA,TRBV5-1,TRBJ2-7
CASSLAATNEKLFF,TGTGCCAGCAGCTTAGCCGCAACTAATGAAAAACTGTTTTTT,NA,NA,TRBV5-4,TRBJ1-4
CASSSRDSALSNQPQHF,TGTGCCAGCAGCTCCCGGGACAGCGCCCTGAGCAATCAGCCCCAGCATTTT,NA,TRBD1,TRBV7-2,TRBJ1-5
CASSRTGTSTDTQYF,TGTGCCAGCAGTCGGACTGGTACTAGCACAGATACGCAGTATTTT,NA,NA,TRBV6-5,TRBJ2-3
CASSIRDSTETQYF,TGTGCCAGCAGTATTCGGGACAGCACGGAGACCCAGTACTTC,NA,TRBD1,TRBV27,TRBJ2-5
CASSETSGAPSVNEQYF,TGCGCCAGCAGCGAGACTAGCGGGGCCCCCTCGGTGAACGAGCAGTACTTC,NA,TRBD2,TRBV5-1,TRBJ2-7
CASSTRGFGTDTQYF,TGTGCCAGCAGTACCAGGGGGTTCGGGACAGATACGCAGTATTTT,NA,TRBD1,TRBV28,TRBJ2-3
CASSMGGLSSYEQYF,TGTGCCAGTAGTATGGGGGGGCTAAGCTCCTACGAGCAGTACTTC,NA,NA,TRBV19,TRBJ2-7
CASSLELGWGAGELFF,TGCGCCAGCAGCTTGGAGTTAGGGTGGGGAGCCGGGGAGCTGTTTTTT,NA,NA,TRBV5-1,TRBJ2-2
CASSLNQGNYGYTF,TGTGCCAGCTCACTCAATCAGGGGAACTATGGCTACACCTTC,NA,NA,TRBV18,TRBJ1-2
CASSLSALANTGELFF,TGCGCCAGCAGCTTGTCTGCTCTAGCGAACACCGGGGAGCTGTTTTTT,NA,NA,TRBV5-1,TRBJ2-2
CASSLIAQVNTEAFF,TGTGCAAGCAGCTTGATCGCACAGGTTAACACTGAAGCTTTCTTT,NA,NA,TRBV5-8,TRBJ1-1
CATSHSSGSTDTQYF,TGTGCCACCAGCCATTCTAGCGGTAGCACAGATACGCAGTATTTT,NA,TRBD2,TRBV15,TRBJ2-3
CASSLGQGGEQYF,TGTGCCAGCAGTCTTGGACAGGGGGGGGAGCAGTACTTC,few,TRBD1,TRBV6-5,TRBJ2-5
CASSRAGAGANVLTF,TGTGCCAGCAGTCGAGCAGGGGCTGGGGCCAACGTCCTGACTTTC,NA,NA,TRBV28,TRBJ2-6
CASSFALGTSGGELFF,TGTGCCAGCAGCTTTGCCCTCGGGACTTCGGGCGGGGAGCTGTTTTTT,NA,NA,TRBV7-2,TRBJ2-2
CASSVDPGSNQPQHF,TGTGCCAGCAGCGTAGACCCAGGTAGCAATCAGCCCCAGCATTTT,NA,NA,TRBV9,TRBJ1-5
CASSLVVGRTEAFF,TGTGCCAGCAGTTTAGTTGTGGGGCGTACTGAAGCTTTCTTT,few,NA,TRBV28,TRBJ1-1
CASSVASGTGPLDTQYF,TGTGCCAGCAGCGTAGCTTCCGGGACAGGCCCATTAGATACGCAGTATTTT,once,TRBD1,TRBV9,TRBJ2-3
CSVYRDGYTF,TGCAGCGTTTACAGGGATGGCTACACCTTC,NA,NA,TRBV29-1,TRBJ1-2
CASSETSGSSSYEQYF,TGTGCCAGCAGCGAAACTAGCGGGAGCTCCTCCTACGAGCAGTACTTC,NA,TRBD2,TRBV5-4,TRBJ2-7
CSTASGSETQYF,TGCAGTACGGCTAGCGGGAGTGAGACCCAGTACTTC,NA,TRBD2,TRBV30,TRBJ2-5
CASSVGASGGYEQYF,TGTGCCAGCAGCGTAGGGGCTAGCGGGGGCTACGAGCAGTACTTC,NA,TRBD2,TRBV9,TRBJ2-7
CASSVGGSGGEGYTF,TGTGCCAGCAGTGTTGGGGGGTCAGGGGGCGAAGGCTACACCTTC,NA,TRBD1,TRBV25-1,TRBJ1-2
CSVDQGRGGHEVQYF,TGCAGCGTTGACCAGGGGAGAGGGGGTCATGAGGTCCAGTACTTC,NA,NA,TRBV29-1,TRBJ2-5
CASQRQGDQPQHF,TGTGCCAGCCAACGACAGGGGGATCAGCCCCAGCATTTT,NA,TRBD1,TRBV28,TRBJ1-5
CASSFSLAVATDTQYF,TGTGCCAGCAGCTTTTCACTAGCGGTCGCCACAGATACGCAGTATTTT,NA,TRBD2,TRBV27,TRBJ2-3
CASSLTGDGRAFF,TGTGCCAGCAGCTTGACAGGGGACGGTCGAGCTTTCTTT,NA,TRBD1,TRBV11-3,TRBJ1-1
CASSLAVGEVHGYTF,TGTGCCAGCAGCTTGGCCGTAGGGGAGGTTCATGGCTACACCTTC,many,NA,TRBV5-5,TRBJ1-2
CASSDCPSLLVDNEKLFF,TGTGCCAGCAGTGACTGTCCAAGTCTCCTAGTCGACAATGAAAAACTGTTTTTT,NA,NA,TRBV6-1,TRBJ1-4
CASSGQDGYGYTF,TGCGCCAGCAGCGGACAGGATGGCTATGGCTACACCTTC,few,TRBD1,TRBV10-1,TRBJ1-2
CASRRIGTELFNEQFF,TGTGCCAGTAGAAGGATCGGGACAGAACTTTTCAATGAGCAGTTCTTC,NA,TRBD1,TRBV19,TRBJ2-1
CASSLVKGAGPFF,TGTGCCAGCAGCTTAGTGAAGGGGGCGGGACCTTTCTTT,NA,TRBD1,TRBV7-2,TRBJ1-1
CARPGAAYGYTF,TGTGCCAGACCCGGAGCGGCCTATGGCTACACCTTC,NA,NA,TRBV7-6,TRBJ1-2
CASSISGRLNTEAFF,TGTGCCAGTAGTATTTCCGGGAGACTGAACACTGAAGCTTTCTTT,few,NA,TRBV19,TRBJ1-1
CASSQDNAGMGYGYTF,TGTGCCAGCAGCCAAGATAATGCAGGGATGGGCTATGGCTACACCTTC,NA,NA,TRBV4-2,TRBJ1-2
CASTPLAANTGELFF,TGTGCCAGCACCCCACTAGCGGCGAACACCGGGGAGCTGTTTTTT,few,TRBD2,TRBV11-2,TRBJ2-2